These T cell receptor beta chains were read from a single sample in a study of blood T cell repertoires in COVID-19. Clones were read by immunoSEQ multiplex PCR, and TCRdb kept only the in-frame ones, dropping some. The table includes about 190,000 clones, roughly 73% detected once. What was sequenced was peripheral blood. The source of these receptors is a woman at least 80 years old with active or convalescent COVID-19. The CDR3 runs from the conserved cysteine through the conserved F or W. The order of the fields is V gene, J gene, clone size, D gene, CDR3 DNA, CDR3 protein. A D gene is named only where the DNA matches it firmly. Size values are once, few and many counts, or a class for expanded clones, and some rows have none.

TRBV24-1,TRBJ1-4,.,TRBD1,TGTGCCACCAGTGCGGCAGGGGGCATGTCTAATGAAAAACTGTTTTTT,CATSAAGGMSNEKLFF
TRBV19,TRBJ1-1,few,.,TGTGCCAGTAGTAGCAGGGGCTCGAGCACTGAAGCTTTCTTT,CASSSRGSSTEAFF
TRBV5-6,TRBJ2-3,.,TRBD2,TGTGCCAGCAGCTTGGGACTAGCGGGGGGGCCGTGGGCAGATACGCAGTATTTT,CASSLGLAGGPWADTQYF
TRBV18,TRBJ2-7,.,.,TGTGCCAGCTCACCCCCGGGCGCGGGGTTCTACGAGCAGTACTTC,CASSPPGAGFYEQYF
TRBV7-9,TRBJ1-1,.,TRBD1,TGTGCCAGCAGCCTACCCGGGGTCAGGGGGCGCCGGGCTTTCTTT,CASSLPGVRGRRAFF
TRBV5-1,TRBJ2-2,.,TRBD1,TGCGCCAGCAGCCCCCGGACAGGGGGCGCAACCGGGGAGCTGTTTTTT,CASSPRTGGATGELFF
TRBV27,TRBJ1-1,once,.,TGTGCCAGCAGTTTATCTCCCCAGGCGAACACTGAAGCTTTCTTT,CASSLSPQANTEAFF
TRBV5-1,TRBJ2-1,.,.,TGCGCCAGCAGCTTGGGGGGCCTTCGAACCAATGAGCAGTTCTTC,CASSLGGLRTNEQFF
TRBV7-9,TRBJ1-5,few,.,TGTGCCAGCAGCTCGAGTGGGTTCGGGGATCAGCCCCAGCATTTT,CASSSSGFGDQPQHF
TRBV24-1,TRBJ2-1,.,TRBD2,TGTGCCACCAGTGATTGGACTAGCGGGGGCAATGAGCAGTTCTTC,CATSDWTSGGNEQFF
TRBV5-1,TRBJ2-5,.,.,TGCGCCAGCAGCTACTCGACAGATTCGAACCAAGAGACCCAGTACTTC,CASSYSTDSNQETQYF
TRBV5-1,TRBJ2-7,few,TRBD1,TGCGCCAGCAGCTTGGACAGGGGGCCCTACGAGCAGTACTTC,CASSLDRGPYEQYF
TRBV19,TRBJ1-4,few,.,TGTGCCAGTAGTATCTGGCAGGGCAATGAAAAACTGTTTTTT,CASSIWQGNEKLFF
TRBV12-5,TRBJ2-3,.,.,TGTGCCGCCTCCCGTCGGGGGACCGACCCGACTAGCACAGATACGCAGTATTTT,CAASRRGTDPTSTDTQYF
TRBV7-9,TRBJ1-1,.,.,TGTGCCTCCACGCGGGACGGCGCCGAAGCTTTCTTT,CASTRDGAEAFF
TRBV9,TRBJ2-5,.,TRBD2,TGTGCCAGCAGCGGGACTAGCGGGCCCAAAGAGACCCAGTACTTC,CASSGTSGPKETQYF
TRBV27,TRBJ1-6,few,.,TGTGCCAGCAGCCCGTATAATTCACCCCTCCACTTT,CASSPYNSPLHF
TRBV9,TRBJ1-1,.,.,TGTGCCAGCAGCGTGGGTCGGGGCACTGAAGCTTTCTTT,CASSVGRGTEAFF
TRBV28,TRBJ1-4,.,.,TGTGCCAGCTCCTACGCGGGGATGAATGAAAAACTGTTTTTT,CASSYAGMNEKLFF
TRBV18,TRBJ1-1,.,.,TGTGCCAGCTCACTCGGGGTCGGGTCGAACACTGAAGCTTTCTTT,CASSLGVGSNTEAFF
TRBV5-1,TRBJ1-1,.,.,TGCGCCAGCACCCATACCCTTCTACAGGGTAACACTGAAGCTTTCTTT,CASTHTLLQGNTEAFF
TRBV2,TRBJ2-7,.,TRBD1,TGTGCCAGCAGTGAAAGAGGGACAGTCCACGAGCAGTACTTC,CASSERGTVHEQYF
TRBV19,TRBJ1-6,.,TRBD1,TGTGCCAGTAGTGGGACAGCTAATTCACCCCTCCACTTT,CASSGTANSPLHF
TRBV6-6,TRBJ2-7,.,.,TGTGCCAGCAGTTACTCGAGGGCTGAGATCTACGAGCAGTACTTC,CASSYSRAEIYEQYF
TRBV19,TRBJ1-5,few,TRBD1,TGTGCCAGTAGTCCCACAGGGGGTCAGCCCCAGCATTTT,CASSPTGGQPQHF
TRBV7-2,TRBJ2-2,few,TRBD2,TGTGCCAGCAGCTTAAGCGGGGGGGCTTACACCGGGGAGCTGTTTTTT,CASSLSGGAYTGELFF
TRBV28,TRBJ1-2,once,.,TGTGCCAGCAGTTTAATGCAGGGCTCGAGAACTTCTGGCTACACCTTC,CASSLMQGSRTSGYTF
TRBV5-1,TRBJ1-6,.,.,TGCGCCAGCAGCTTGAGTACCGGAGGTTCACCCCTCCACTTT,CASSLSTGGSPLHF
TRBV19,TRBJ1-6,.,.,TGTGCCAGTAGTATCTCTCGGTCAAATTCACCCCTCCACTTT,CASSISRSNSPLHF
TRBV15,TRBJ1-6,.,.,TGTGCCACCAGCAGCCGGGTCTCTAATTCACCCCTCCACTTT,CATSSRVSNSPLHF
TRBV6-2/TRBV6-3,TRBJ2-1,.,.,TGTGCCAGCAGTTTTCCCCGCTACAATGAGCAGTTCTTC,CASSFPRYNEQFF
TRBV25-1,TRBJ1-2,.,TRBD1,TGTGCCAGCAGTGAATACCTCCCACAGGGGGGATTCGGCTACACCTTC,CASSEYLPQGGFGYTF
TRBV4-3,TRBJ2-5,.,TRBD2,TGCGCCAGCAGCGGACTAGCGGGGGCCGAGGAGACCCAGTACTTC,CASSGLAGAEETQYF
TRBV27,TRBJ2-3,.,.,TGTGCCAGCAGTTTATCGTGGATTCCGGGAATAGATACGCAGTATTTT,CASSLSWIPGIDTQYF
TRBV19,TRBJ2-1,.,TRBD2,TGTGCCAGTAGTATAGGGCGGGGGGGCAATGAGCAGTTCTTC,CASSIGRGGNEQFF
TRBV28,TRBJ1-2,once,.,TGTGCCAGCTTCTTGGGGGGGTATGGCTACACCTTC,CASFLGGYGYTF
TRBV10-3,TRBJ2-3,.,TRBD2,TGTGCCATCAGTGAGTCTAGCGGGGGTCCAGATACGCAGTATTTT,CAISESSGGPDTQYF
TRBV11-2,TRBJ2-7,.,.,TGTGCCAGCAGCCCCCAGGTGCACTACGAGCAGTACTTC,CASSPQVHYEQYF
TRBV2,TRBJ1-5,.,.,TGTGCCAGCAGTGGCGGTAGCAATCAGCCCCAGCATTTT,CASSGGSNQPQHF
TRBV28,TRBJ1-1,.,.,TGTGCCAGCAGTCGTCAAGGGAGGAAGACTGAAGCTTTCTTT,CASSRQGRKTEAFF
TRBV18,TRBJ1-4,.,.,TGTGCCAGCTCACCACCGGGAGGGGCGGAGGAAAAACTGTTTTTT,CASSPPGGAEEKLFF
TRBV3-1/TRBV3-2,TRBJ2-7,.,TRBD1,TGTGCCAGCAGCCAAGCCGGGACAGGGGACTACGAGCAGTACTTC,CASSQAGTGDYEQYF
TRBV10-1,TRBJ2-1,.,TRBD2,TGCGCCGGAATTAGCGGGACCCTCTACAATGAGCAGTTCTTC,CAGISGTLYNEQFF
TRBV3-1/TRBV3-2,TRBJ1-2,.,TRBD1,TGTGCCAGCAGCCAACTGAGGGGGCGCACCTACACCTTC,CASSQLRGRTYTF
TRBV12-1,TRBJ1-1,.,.,TGTGCCAGCAGCTTTTTAGCCAGGGATGAGTCTGAAGCTTTCTTT,CASSFLARDESEAFF
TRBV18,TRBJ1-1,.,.,TGTGCCAGCTCACCAACCGAGGGGGACACTGAAGCTTTCTTT,CASSPTEGDTEAFF
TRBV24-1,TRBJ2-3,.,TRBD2,TGTGCCACCAGTGATTCTGACGCGGGGGGCACAGATACGCAGTATTTT,CATSDSDAGGTDTQYF
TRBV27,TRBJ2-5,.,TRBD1,TGTGCCAGCAGTAAGACAGGGGTAGAGACCCAGTACTTC,CASSKTGVETQYF
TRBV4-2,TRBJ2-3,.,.,TGTGCCAGCAGCCAAGAGCGGGGTTTAGGGACAGATACGCAGTATTTT,CASSQERGLGTDTQYF
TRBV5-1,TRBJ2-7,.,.,TGCGCCAGCAGCTTGGCCACAGACACCTACGAGCAGTACTTC,CASSLATDTYEQYF
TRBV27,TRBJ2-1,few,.,TGTGCCAGCAGCGTACGGGGGACCTACAATGAGCAGTTCTTC,CASSVRGTYNEQFF
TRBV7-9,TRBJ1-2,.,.,TGTGCCAGCAGTCGACTGGGGTGGTCAGGGAACTATGGCTACACCTTC,CASSRLGWSGNYGYTF